This T cell receptor (beta chain) was captured by sequencing in a study of T cell responses to AZD1222 COVID-19 vaccine. Worth noting for this clone: Its cognate antigen is unknown.

Study-wide results and caveats: Two doses of AZD1222 preceded a rise in Spike-specific TCR breadth and depth.

Here immunoSEQ multiplex PCR was the method, and the copy in TCRdb shows in-frame clones only, minus some. Of 25,000 to 35,000 clones detected, 80% to 95% appear once; the ten largest clones hold less than 55%. V was clipped by 0 bases and J by 2 bases, with 16 bases between them. The CDR3 has 17 residues. Germline V lookup: CDR1 SGDLS, CDR2 YYNGEE. The chain uses TRBV9 and TRBJ2-3; weak D call: TRBD2 (6 bases). The source was peripheral blood, collected on day 0 of AZD1222 vaccination. The receptor was derived from an adult in good health. CDR3 sequence reads: CASSVVASEVSTDTQYF. CDR3 nucleotide sequence: TGTGCCAGCAGCGTAGTAGCTAGCGAGGTTTCCACAGATACGCAGTATTTT.